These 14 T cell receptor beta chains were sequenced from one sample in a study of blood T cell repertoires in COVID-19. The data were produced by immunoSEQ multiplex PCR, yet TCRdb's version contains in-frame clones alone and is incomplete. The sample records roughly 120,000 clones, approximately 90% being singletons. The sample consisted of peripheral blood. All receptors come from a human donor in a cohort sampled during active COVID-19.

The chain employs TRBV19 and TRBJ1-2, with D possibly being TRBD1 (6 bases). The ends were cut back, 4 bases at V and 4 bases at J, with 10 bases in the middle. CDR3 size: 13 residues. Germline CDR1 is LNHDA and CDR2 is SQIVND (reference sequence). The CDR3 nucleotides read TGTGCCAGTAGTACCCAGGACAGCTATGGCTACACCTTC. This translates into CASSTQDSYGYTF. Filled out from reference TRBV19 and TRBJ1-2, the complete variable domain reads DGGITQSPKYLFRKEGQNVTLSCEQNLNHDAMYWYRQDPGQGLRLIYYSQIVNDFQKGDIAEGYSVSREKKESFPLTVTSAQKNPTAFYLCASSTQDSYGYTFGSGTRLTVV.

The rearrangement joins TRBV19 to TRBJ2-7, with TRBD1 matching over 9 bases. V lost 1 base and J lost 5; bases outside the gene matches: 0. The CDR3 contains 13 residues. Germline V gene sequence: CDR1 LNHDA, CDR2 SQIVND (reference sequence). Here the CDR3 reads CASSIGTGDEQYF. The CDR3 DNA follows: TGTGCCAGTAGTATAGGGACAGGGGACGAGCAGTACTTC. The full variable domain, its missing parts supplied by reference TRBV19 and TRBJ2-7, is DGGITQSPKYLFRKEGQNVTLSCEQNLNHDAMYWYRQDPGQGLRLIYYSQIVNDFQKGDIAEGYSVSREKKESFPLTVTSAQKNPTAFYLCASSIGTGDEQYFGPGTRLTVT.

The CDR3 protein is CASSSQRGSSYNEQFF. The CDR3 DNA reads TGTGCCAGCAGCTCCCAGCGGGGCTCGAGTTACAATGAGCAGTTCTTC. The chain couples TRBV5-4 to TRBJ2-1, with 7 nucleotides matching TRBD2. V dropped 3 bases and J dropped 4; count of bases not matched to a gene: 10. From germline, CDR1 is SGHNT and CDR2 YYREEE (reference sequence). This CDR3 has 16 amino acids.

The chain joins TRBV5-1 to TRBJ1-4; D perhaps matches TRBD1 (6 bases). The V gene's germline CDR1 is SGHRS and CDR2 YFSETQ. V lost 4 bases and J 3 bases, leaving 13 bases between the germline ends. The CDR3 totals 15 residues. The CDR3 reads CASSGGRSANEKLFF. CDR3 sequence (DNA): TGCGCCAGCAGCGGGGGCAGGTCGGCTAATGAAAAACTGTTTTTT.

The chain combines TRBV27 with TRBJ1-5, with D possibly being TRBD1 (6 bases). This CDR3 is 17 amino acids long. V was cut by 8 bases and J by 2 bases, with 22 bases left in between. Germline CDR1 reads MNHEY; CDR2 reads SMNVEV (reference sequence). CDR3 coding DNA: TGTGCCAGCGGAAATACCGAGGGGGTAACGGGCAATCAGCCCCAGCATTTT. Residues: CASGNTEGVTGNQPQHF.

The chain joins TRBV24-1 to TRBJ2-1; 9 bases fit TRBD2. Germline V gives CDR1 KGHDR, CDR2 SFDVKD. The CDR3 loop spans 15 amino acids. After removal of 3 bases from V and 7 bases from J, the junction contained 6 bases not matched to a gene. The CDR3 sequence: CATSDLAGPGNEQFF. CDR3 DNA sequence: TGTGCCACCAGTGATCTAGCGGGACCCGGGAATGAGCAGTTCTTC.

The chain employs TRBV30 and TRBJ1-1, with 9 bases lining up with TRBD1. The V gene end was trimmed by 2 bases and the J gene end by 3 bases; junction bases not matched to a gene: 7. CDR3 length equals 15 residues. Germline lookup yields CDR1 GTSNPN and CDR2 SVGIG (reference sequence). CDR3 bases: TGTGCCTGGAGTCCTTTGGACAGGGGAGACACTGAAGCTTTCTTT. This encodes CAWSPLDRGDTEAFF. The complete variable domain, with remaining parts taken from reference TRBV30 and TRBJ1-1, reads SQTIHQWPATLVQPVGSPLSLECTVEGTSNPNLYWYRQAAGRGLQLLFYSVGIGQISSEVPQNLSASRPQDRQFILSSKKLLLSDSGFYLCAWSPLDRGDTEAFFGQGTRLTVV.

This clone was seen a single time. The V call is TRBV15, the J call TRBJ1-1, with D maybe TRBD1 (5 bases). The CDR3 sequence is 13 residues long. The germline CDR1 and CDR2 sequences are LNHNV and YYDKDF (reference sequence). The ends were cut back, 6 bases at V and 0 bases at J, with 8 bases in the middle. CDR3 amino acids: CATRATVNTEAFF. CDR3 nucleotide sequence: TGTGCCACCAGAGCGACAGTGAACACTGAAGCTTTCTTT. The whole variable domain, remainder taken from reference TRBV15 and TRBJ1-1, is DAMVIQNPRYQVTQFGKPVTLSCSQTLNHNVMYWYQQKSSQAPKLLFHYYDKDFNNEADTPDNFQSRRPNTSFCFLDIRSPGLGDTAMYLCATRATVNTEAFFGQGTRLTVV.

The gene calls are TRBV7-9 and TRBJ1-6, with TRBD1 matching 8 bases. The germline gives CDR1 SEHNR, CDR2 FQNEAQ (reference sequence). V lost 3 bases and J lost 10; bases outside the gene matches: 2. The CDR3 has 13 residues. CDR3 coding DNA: TGTGCCAGCAGCTTTGGACAGGGCTCACCCCTCCACTTT. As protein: CASSFGQGSPLHF.

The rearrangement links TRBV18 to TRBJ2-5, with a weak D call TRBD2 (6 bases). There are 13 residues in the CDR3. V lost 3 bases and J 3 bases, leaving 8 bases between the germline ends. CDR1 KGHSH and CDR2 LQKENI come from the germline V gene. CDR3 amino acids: CASSPGLKETQYF. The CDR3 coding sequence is TGTGCCAGCTCACCCGGACTAAAAGAGACCCAGTACTTC. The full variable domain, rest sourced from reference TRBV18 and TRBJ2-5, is NAGVMQNPRHLVRRRGQEARLRCSPMKGHSHVYWYRQLPEEGLKFMVYLQKENIIDESGMPKERFSAEFPKEGPSILRIQQVVRGDSAAYFCASSPGLKETQYFGPGTRLLVL.

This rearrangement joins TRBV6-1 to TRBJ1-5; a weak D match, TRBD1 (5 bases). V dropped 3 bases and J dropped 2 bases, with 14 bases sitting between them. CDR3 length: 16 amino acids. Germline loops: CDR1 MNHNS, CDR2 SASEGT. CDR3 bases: TGTGCCAGCAGTGAGATATCAGGGCTCGGCAATCAGCCCCAGCATTTT. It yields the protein CASSEISGLGNQPQHF.

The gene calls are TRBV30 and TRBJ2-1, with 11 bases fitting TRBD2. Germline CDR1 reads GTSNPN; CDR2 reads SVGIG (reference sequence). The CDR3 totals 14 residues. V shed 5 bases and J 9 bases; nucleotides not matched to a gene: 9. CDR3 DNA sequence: TGTGCCTGGGGTTCGGGGCTAGCGGGGGGTGAGCAGTTCTTC. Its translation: CAWGSGLAGGEQFF.

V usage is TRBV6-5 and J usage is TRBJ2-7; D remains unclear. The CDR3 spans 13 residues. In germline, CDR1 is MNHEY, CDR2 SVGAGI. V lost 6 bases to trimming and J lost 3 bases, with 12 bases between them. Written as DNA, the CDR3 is TGTGCCAGCAGCAGCCCAGGCCTCTACGAGCAGTACTTC. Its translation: CASSSPGLYEQYF.

DNA of the CDR3: TGTGCCAGCAGCTTAGGGCTCGGAAACACCATATATTTT. It codes for CASSLGLGNTIYF. The genes are TRBV11-2 and TRBJ1-3; D gene unclear. V gave up 1 base and J gave up 4 bases, with 5 bases separating them. Looked up from germline, CDR1 is SGHAT and CDR2 is FQNNGV. This CDR3 is built from 13 residues.